This TCR beta chain was recorded in a study of blood T cells in healthy people across ages. Study conclusions and caveats: A roughly linear age-dependent decrease characterized TCR beta diversity per million T cells.

About this clonotype: The antigen remains undetermined.

With 5 bases removed from V and 2 bases from J, the gap between germline ends came to 11 bases. This CDR3 spans 14 amino acids. CDR1 SGHTA and CDR2 FQGNSA come from the germline V gene. Using a J-beta primer mix together with a sample-barcoded 5' primer, a second PCR was run for roughly 6 to 12 cycles. TCRdb passed the 5' RACE reads through MiXCR, listing each CDR3 protein once. The sample includes around 1.5 million distinct CDR3 sequences, approximately 59% seen only once; the top ten take 6.5% to 8.5%. V gene TRBV7-2 combines with J gene TRBJ2-3; D unclear. This clonotype originated in a man aged 18 to 30 in good health. Sequenced sample: blood. CDR3 in amino acids: CASSPRPNTDTQYF. As DNA, the CDR3 is TGTGCCAGCAGCCCCCGACCCAACACAGATACGCAGTATTTT.